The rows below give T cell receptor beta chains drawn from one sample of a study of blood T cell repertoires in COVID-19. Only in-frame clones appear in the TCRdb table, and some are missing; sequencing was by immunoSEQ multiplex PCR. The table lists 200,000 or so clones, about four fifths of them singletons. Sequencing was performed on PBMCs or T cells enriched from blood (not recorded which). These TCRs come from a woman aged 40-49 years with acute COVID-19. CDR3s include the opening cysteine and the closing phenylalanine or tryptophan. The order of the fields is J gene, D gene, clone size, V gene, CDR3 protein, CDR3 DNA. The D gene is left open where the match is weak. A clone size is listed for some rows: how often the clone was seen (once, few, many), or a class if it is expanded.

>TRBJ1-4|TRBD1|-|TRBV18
CASSGKGAFNEKLFF
TGTGCCAGCTCCGGGAAGGGGGCTTTTAATGAAAAACTGTTTTTT
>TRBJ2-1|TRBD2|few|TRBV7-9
CASSFIYSGRDNEQFF
TGTGCCAGCAGCTTTATCTACAGCGGGAGGGACAATGAGCAGTTCTTC
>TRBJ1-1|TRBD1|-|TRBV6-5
CASTSDGGGNTEAFF
TGTGCCAGCACCTCCGACGGAGGGGGCAACACTGAAGCTTTCTTT
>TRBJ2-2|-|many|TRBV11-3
CASSLGGGTANTGELFF
TGTGCCAGCAGCTTAGGCGGGGGGACAGCGAACACCGGGGAGCTGTTTTTT
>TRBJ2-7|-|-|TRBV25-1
CASSDGENYEQYF
TGTGCCAGCAGTGATGGGGAGAACTACGAGCAGTACTTC
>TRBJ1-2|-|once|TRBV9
CASSVTGYGYTF
TGTGCCAGCAGCGTCACGGGGTATGGCTACACCTTC
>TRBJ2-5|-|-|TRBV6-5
CASSYSMGGQETQYF
TGTGCCAGCAGTTACTCGATGGGCGGGCAAGAGACCCAGTACTTC
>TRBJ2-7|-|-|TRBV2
CASRDFYEQYF
TGTGCCAGCCGGGACTTTTACGAGCAGTACTTC
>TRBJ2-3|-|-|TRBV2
CASSDYATDTQYF
TGTGCCAGCAGTGACTACGCCACAGATACGCAGTATTTT
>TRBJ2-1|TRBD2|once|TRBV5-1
CASLSGGAYNEQFF
TGCGCCAGCCTTAGCGGGGGGGCTTACAATGAGCAGTTCTTC
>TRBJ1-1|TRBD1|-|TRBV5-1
CASSGRQGGNTEAFF
TGCGCCAGCAGCGGGCGACAGGGGGGGAACACTGAAGCTTTCTTT
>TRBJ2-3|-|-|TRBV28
CASYSAGRSIDTQYF
TGTGCCAGTTACTCTGCGGGGCGTTCTATTGATACGCAGTATTTT
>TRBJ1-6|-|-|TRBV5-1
CASSLDRQENNSPLHF
TGCGCCAGCAGCTTGGACCGACAGGAGAATAATTCACCCCTCCACTTT
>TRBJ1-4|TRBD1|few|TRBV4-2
CASSQGQGAEKLFF
TGTGCCAGCAGCCAAGGACAGGGGGCGGAAAAACTGTTTTTT
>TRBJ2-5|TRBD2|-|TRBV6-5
CASSYSKTSGEETQYF
TGTGCCAGCAGTTACTCGAAGACTAGCGGGGAAGAGACCCAGTACTTC
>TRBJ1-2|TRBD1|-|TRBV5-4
CASSWGQNGYTF
TGTGCCAGCAGCTGGGGACAGAATGGCTACACCTTC
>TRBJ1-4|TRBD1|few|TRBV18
CASSPGQGIREKLFF
TGTGCCAGCTCCCCGGGACAGGGGATTCGAGAAAAACTGTTTTTT
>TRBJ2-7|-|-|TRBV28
CASRQNTKQYF
TGTGCCAGCAGGCAGAACACTAAGCAGTACTTC
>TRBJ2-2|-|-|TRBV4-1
CASSRTNTGELFF
TGCGCCAGCAGCCGGACTAACACCGGGGAGCTGTTTTTT
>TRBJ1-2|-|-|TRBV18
CASSPRMQRGAAWGYTF
TGTGCCAGCTCACCACGAATGCAACGAGGCGCCGCATGGGGCTACACCTTC
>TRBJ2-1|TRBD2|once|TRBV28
CASSPPRGGGRGNEQFF
TGTGCCAGCAGCCCCCCCCGGGGTGGCGGGAGGGGAAATGAGCAGTTCTTC
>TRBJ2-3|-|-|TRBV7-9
CASSLSRTGGTDTQYF
TGTGCCAGCAGCCTATCCAGAACGGGGGGCACAGATACGCAGTATTTT
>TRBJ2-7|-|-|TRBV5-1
CASSLDGQRPYEQYF
TGCGCCAGCAGCTTGGATGGACAGAGACCCTACGAGCAGTACTTC
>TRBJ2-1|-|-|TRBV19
CASGDIYNEQFF
TGTGCCAGTGGGGACATTTACAATGAGCAGTTCTTC
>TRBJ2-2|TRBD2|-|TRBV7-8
CASSLRLAGVGELFF
TGTGCCAGCAGCTTAAGGCTAGCGGGAGTCGGGGAGCTGTTTTTT
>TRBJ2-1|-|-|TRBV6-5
CASSKLTGQFF
TGTGCCAGCAGCAAGTTGACAGGGCAGTTCTTC
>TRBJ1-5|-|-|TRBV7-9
CASSLDGQPQHF
TGTGCCAGCAGCTTAGACGGTCAGCCCCAGCATTTT
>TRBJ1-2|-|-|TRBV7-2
CASSLARSNYGYTF
TGTGCCAGCAGCTTAGCGCGGTCGAACTATGGCTACACCTTC
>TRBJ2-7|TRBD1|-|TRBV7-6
CASSLTLGTGLYEQYF
TGTGCCAGCAGCCTCACTCTGGGGACAGGCCTCTACGAGCAGTACTTC
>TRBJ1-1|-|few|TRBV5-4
CASSLEEGMNTEAFF
TGTGCCAGCAGCTTGGAGGAGGGGATGAACACTGAAGCTTTCTTT
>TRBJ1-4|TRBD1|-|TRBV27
CASSRDRVKREKLFF
TGTGCCAGCAGCCGCGACAGGGTAAAAAGGGAAAAACTGTTTTTT